This T cell receptor beta chain was captured by sequencing in a study of control samples from healthy donors and cancer patients. V shed 0 bases and J 5 bases; nucleotides not matched to a gene: 3. CDR1 and CDR2 from the germline V gene are SGHRS and YFSETQ. The length of the CDR3 is 15 residues. This clone has more than one count but fewer than ten. Method: immunoSEQ multiplex PCR; TCRdb's copy keeps in-frame clones and lacks some. Seen here are fewer than 500,000 clones, 75% to 95% observed once, and the top ten hold about 6.3%. This TCR came from a man between 40 and 49 years old with head and neck cancer. Sequencing was performed on PBMCs. This rearrangement joins TRBV5-1 to TRBJ1-1; 11 bases line up with TRBD1. In DNA form, the CDR3 reads TGCGCCAGCAGCTTGGGGGACAGGGGGATTACTGAAGCTTTCTTT. Translating it yields CASSLGDRGITEAFF.